Included here is one TCR beta chain sequence, with context. This receptor's antigen is unknown. No base qualities exist here, and no much larger clone lies one base off it. This sample was taken from a study of blood T cell repertoires in COVID-19 (dated by TCRdb to the early 2020s). General notes on the study: Samples covering the acute and convalescent phases of COVID-19 were provided by collaborators in the United States, Italy and Spain. The material from the prospective study consisted of cDNA or gDNA derived from T cells, B-cell-depleted T cells, or PBMCs. Subjects who had been exposed to COVID-19, were actively infected with it, or had recovered from it provided the deeply sampled blood TCRbeta repertoires that made up the dataset. A freely available public database, intended as a resource for researchers studying the immune response to SARS-CoV-2, is where the repertoires were released. The samples were drawn from the first 160 participants of the ongoing ImmuneRACE study and from 1,254 subjects provided by 6 global collaborators. The sample metadata nearly always contained a de-identified subject ID, COVID-19 status, age in years and sex. Where available, HLA class I and class II types were obtained from metadata supplied by the sample provider rather than from assay-based typing. On the study overall, not on this receptor specifically: The amount of clinical and demographic metadata varied by source and participant and was provided uncurated.

TCRbeta CDR3 regions were amplified from genomic DNA using the immunoSEQ Assay, a bias-controlled multiplex PCR. Concerning the study's data processing: The number of nucleated cells in each sample was estimated by amplification of reference gene primers within the assay. To quantify the absolute abundance of each unique TCRbeta CDR3 rearrangement, sequence reads were collapsed and filtered. Productive Simpson clonality was computed per sample as the square root of Simpson's diversity index over productive rearrangements. Here the immuneACCESS table is served through TCRdb, limited to in-frame sequences with V and J called. Missing clones are a known gap in these copies; in checked studies unresolved V genes cover under half, and the rest lacks a known reason. V and J calls and clone size are copied from that table; D and trimming were computed from the DNA. A total of approximately 51,000 clones appear in this sample, approximately 87% of them only once. The top ten clones comprise 2% to 2.5% of the sample.

In Seattle, one collaborating source enrolled patients while the infection was active and tracked those patients longitudinally over the course of disease. Collaborating institutions collected whole blood in K2EDTA tubes following their own protocols. For TCRbeta analysis, collaborators shipped samples as frozen whole blood, isolated PBMCs, or DNA extracted from either of those sample types. Trimming leaves V shorter by 6 bases and J shorter by 6 bases, with the junction holding 7 bases beyond the gene matches. The germline V gene supplies CDR1 SGHVS and CDR2 FNYEAQ. From its cysteine to its phenylalanine, the CDR3 spans 13 amino acids. Left in the record is the CDR3 DNA by itself, 39 bases read in frame from the first base.

The clonotype was recovered from a woman of 80 years or more with COVID-19, enrolled during active disease. This sequence uses TRBV7-6 and TRBJ1-1; TRBD1 aligns with 7 central bases. The sample was peripheral blood. The nucleotide sequence reads TGTGCCAGCAGTAGAGGGACAGTCTCTGAAGCTTTCTTT. It encodes CASSRGTVSEAFF.